The rows below give T cell receptor beta chains drawn from one sample of a study of regulatory T cells in long-lasting Graves disease. TCRdb ran MiXCR on the multiplex PCR reads and lists one entry per CDR3 protein. The sample shows about 350,000 distinct CDR3 sequences, around 17% of them seen only once. The sample was also linked to a second study, of T cells in Graves' hyperthyroidism and ophthalmopathy.

The sample here was peripheral blood mononuclear cells (PBMCs), taken at new diagnosis, from a patient treated with antithyroid drugs. The receptors were sampled from a man aged 35 to 55 with Graves disease. CDR3s include the opening cysteine and the closing phenylalanine or tryptophan. Each record gives: CDR3 protein, J gene, V gene, clone size. Size is omitted from some rows. Given values are once, few, many or a class for expanded clones.

CASTNPRGAKTQYF	TRBJ2-5	TRBV6-1	many
CASRFGQAPHSPLHF	TRBJ1-6	TRBV5-1	few
CASSPIQVEKLFF	TRBJ1-4	TRBV28	many
CASVYSGTSDHTDTQYF	TRBJ2-3	TRBV2	NA
CASSFLRRGEPYEQYF	TRBJ2-7	TRBV28	many
CASSVWTDPNQPQHF	TRBJ1-5	TRBV6-1	many
CASSEIGTSYEQYF	TRBJ2-7	TRBV2	few
CASSGTGEVTEAFF	TRBJ1-1	TRBV2	many
CASSPAKVASQETQYF	TRBJ2-5	TRBV5-1	many
CASSYSPRERHTQYF	TRBJ2-3	TRBV6-2/TRBV6-3	few
CASSLVLTEAFF	TRBJ1-1	TRBV12-3/TRBV12-4	many
CASSGTGTGRLDEQFF	TRBJ2-1	TRBV2	many
CASSLGLGAGSYGYTF	TRBJ1-2	TRBV5-1	NA
CASSLGTGFNEQYF	TRBJ2-7	TRBV28	many
CASSFWGRGVGETQYF	TRBJ2-5	TRBV7-2	NA
CASRGTPNTEAFF	TRBJ1-1	TRBV5-1	many
CASSPPGTGARDSYF	TRBJ2-3	TRBV5-1	many
CASSPGASYEQYF	TRBJ2-7	TRBV28	many
CSARGLTYEQYF	TRBJ2-7	TRBV20-1	NA
CASSQFRGYQETQYF	TRBJ2-5	TRBV7-2	many
CSVPDRDGETQYF	TRBJ2-5	TRBV29-1	NA
CASSLGERETQYF	TRBJ2-5	TRBV7-2	many
CATSAGQGYGYTF	TRBJ1-2	TRBV24-1	NA
CASSLVGEREQYF	TRBJ2-7	TRBV5-4	many
CASSPAFSGGTDTQYF	TRBJ2-3	TRBV18	many
CASSFSRVGNSPLHF	TRBJ1-6	TRBV27	many
CASSRGGGLYYEQYF	TRBJ2-7	TRBV3-1	many
CASSLAISYEQYF	TRBJ2-7	TRBV7-2	many
CASSMAGWSNTGELFF	TRBJ2-2	TRBV19	NA
CSAIRAPGETQYF	TRBJ2-5	TRBV20-1	many
CSATRFGGRMNEQFF	TRBJ2-1	TRBV20-1	many
CASRPTGDSNQPQHF	TRBJ1-5	TRBV6-1	many
CASSLQQGYGYTF	TRBJ1-2	TRBV18	NA
CAISELSRDSDEQYF	TRBJ2-7	TRBV10-3	many
CASSFRAYGYTF	TRBJ1-2	TRBV28	NA
CSARSPLGPGETQYF	TRBJ2-5	TRBV20-1	NA
CSEFGGGGTDTQYF	TRBJ2-3	TRBV20-1	NA
CASSFVQENNYGYTF	TRBJ1-2	TRBV2	NA
CSVWRGGSETQYF	TRBJ2-5	TRBV29-1	NA
CSARAPAPRREGNQPQHF	TRBJ1-5	TRBV20-1	many
CASSWTGRANEKLFF	TRBJ1-4	TRBV6-9	NA
CASSLQPGLVFQFF	TRBJ2-1	TRBV7-3	few
CASSGHRQETQYF	TRBJ2-5	TRBV9	NA
CASSLGGGASDTQYF	TRBJ2-3	TRBV7-9	few
CASRTGTGGFYEQYF	TRBJ2-7	TRBV5-1	many
CASSSPPGGEYEQYF	TRBJ2-7	TRBV28	NA
CASSQQGAETQYF	TRBJ2-5	TRBV3-1	many
CASSGQGLTNEKLFF	TRBJ1-4	TRBV2	many
CASSQGSTGELFF	TRBJ2-2	TRBV18	NA